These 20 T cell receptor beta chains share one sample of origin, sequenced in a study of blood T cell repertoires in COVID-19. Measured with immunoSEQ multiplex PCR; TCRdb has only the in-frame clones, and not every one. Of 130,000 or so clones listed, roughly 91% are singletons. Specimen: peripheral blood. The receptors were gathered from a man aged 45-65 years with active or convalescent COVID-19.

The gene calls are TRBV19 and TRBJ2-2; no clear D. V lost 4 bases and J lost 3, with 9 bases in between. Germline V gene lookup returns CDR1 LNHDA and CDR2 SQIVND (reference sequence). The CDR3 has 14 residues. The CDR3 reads CASSTVSYTGELFF. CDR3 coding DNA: TGTGCCAGTAGTACTGTCTCCTACACCGGGGAGCTGTTTTTT.

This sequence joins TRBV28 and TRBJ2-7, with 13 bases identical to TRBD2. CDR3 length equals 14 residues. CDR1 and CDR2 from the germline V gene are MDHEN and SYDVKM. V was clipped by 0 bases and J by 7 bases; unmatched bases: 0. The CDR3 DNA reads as TGTGCCAGCAGTTTATGGGGACTAGCGGGAGAGCAGTACTTC. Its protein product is CASSLWGLAGEQYF.

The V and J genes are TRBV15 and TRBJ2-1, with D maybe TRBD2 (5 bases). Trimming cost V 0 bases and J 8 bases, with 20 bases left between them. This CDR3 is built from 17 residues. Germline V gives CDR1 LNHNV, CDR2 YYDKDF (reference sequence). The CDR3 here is CATSRDLASPEIDEQFF. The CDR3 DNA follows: TGTGCCACCAGCAGAGACCTGGCTAGCCCCGAAATTGATGAGCAGTTCTTC.

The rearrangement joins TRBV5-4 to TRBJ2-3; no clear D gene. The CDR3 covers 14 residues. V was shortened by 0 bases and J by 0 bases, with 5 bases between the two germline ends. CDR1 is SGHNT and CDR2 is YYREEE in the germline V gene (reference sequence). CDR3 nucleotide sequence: TGTGCCAGCAGCTTGGTTCAGAGCACAGATACGCAGTATTTT. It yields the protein CASSLVQSTDTQYF. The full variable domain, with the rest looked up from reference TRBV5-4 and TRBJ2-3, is ETGVTQSPTHLIKTRGQQVTLRCSSQSGHNTVSWYQQALGQGPQFIFQYYREEENGRGNFPPRFSGLQFPNYSSELNVNALELDDSALYLCASSLVQSTDTQYFGPGTRLTVL.

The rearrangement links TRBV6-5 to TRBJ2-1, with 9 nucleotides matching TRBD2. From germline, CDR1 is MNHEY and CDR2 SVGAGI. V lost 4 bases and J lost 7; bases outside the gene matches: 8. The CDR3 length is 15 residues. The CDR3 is CASSFSGSFGNEQFF. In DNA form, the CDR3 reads TGTGCCAGCAGTTTTAGCGGGAGCTTTGGAAATGAGCAGTTCTTC.

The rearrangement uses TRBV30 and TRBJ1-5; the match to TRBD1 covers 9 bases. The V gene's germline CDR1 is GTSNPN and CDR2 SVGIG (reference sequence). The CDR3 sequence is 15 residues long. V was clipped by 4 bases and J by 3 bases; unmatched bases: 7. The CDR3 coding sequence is TGTGCCTGGACTGGACAGGGGCCGACCAATCAGCCCCAGCATTTT. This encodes CAWTGQGPTNQPQHF.

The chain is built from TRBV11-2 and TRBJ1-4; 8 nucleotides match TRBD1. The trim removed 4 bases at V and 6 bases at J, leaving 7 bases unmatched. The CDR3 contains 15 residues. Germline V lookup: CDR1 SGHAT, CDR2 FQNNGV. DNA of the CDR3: TGTGCCAGCAGCTCACAGGGGGAGTTTTATGAAAAACTGTTTTTT. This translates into CASSSQGEFYEKLFF.

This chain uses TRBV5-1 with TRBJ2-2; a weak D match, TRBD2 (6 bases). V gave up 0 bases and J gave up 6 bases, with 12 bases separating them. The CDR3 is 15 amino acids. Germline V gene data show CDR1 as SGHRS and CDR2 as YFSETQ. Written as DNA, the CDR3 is TGCGCCAGCAGCTTGGACATGGGGAGGCCCGGGGAGCTGTTTTTT. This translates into CASSLDMGRPGELFF.

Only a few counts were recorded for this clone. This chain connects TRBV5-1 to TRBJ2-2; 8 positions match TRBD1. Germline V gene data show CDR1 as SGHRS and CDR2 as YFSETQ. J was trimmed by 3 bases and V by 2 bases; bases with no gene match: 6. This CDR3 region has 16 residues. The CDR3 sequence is CASSLNGQGDTGELFF. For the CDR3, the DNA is TGCGCCAGCAGCTTAAACGGACAGGGCGACACCGGGGAGCTGTTTTTT.

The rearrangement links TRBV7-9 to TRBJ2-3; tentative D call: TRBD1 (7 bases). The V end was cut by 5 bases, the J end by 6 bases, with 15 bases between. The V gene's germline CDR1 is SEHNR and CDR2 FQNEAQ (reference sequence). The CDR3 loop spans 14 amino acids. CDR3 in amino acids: CASSLGGGDDTQYF. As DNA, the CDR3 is TGTGCCAGCAGCCTAGGGGGCGGGGATGATACGCAGTATTTT.

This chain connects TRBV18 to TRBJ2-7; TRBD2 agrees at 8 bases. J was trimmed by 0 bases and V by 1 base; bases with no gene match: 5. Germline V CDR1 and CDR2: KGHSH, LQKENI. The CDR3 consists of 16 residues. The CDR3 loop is CASSPLPGGSSYEQYF. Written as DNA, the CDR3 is TGTGCCAGCTCACCACTTCCGGGGGGGAGCTCCTACGAGCAGTACTTC. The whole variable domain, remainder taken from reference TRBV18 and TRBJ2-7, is NAGVMQNPRHLVRRRGQEARLRCSPMKGHSHVYWYRQLPEEGLKFMVYLQKENIIDESGMPKERFSAEFPKEGPSILRIQQVVRGDSAAYFCASSPLPGGSSYEQYFGPGTRLTVT.

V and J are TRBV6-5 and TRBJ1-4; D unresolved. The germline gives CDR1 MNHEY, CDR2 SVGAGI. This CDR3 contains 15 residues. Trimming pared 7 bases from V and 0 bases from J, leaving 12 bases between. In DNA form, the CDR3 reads TGTGCCAGCACCGTCAACAGTGCAACTAATGAAAAACTGTTTTTT. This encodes CASTVNSATNEKLFF.

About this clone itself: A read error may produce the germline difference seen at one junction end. The CDR3 sequence is CARPWTGEGSF. The CDR3 DNA sequence: TGTGCCAGGCCATGGACAGGGGAAGGTTCTTTT. The chain is built from TRBV6-5 and TRBJ1-1; 9 bases fit TRBD1. This CDR3 contains 11 residues. In germline, CDR1 is MNHEY, CDR2 SVGAGI.

The CDR3 nucleotides are TGTGCTAGTGGGGAGGGAGTGGAAGGCAATCAGCCCCAGCATTTT. Protein: CASGEGVEGNQPQHF. The genes are TRBV12-5 and TRBJ1-5; no clear D gene. Trimming shortened V by 6 bases and J by 2 bases, and 14 bases separated the two germline ends. Germline V gene data show CDR1 as LGHNT and CDR2 as FRNRAP. The CDR3 contains 15 residues.

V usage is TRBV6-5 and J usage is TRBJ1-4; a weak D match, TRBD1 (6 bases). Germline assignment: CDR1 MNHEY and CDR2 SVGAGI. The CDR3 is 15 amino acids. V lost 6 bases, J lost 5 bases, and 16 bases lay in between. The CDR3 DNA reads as TGTGCCAGCAGCCCACAACAGGGAGTAAATGAAAAACTGTTTTTT. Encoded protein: CASSPQQGVNEKLFF.

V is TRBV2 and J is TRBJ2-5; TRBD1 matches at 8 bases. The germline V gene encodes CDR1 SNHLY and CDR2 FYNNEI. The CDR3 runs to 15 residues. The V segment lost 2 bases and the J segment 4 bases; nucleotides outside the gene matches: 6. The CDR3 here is CASSEPTGGGETQYF. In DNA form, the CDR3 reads TGTGCCAGCAGTGAACCAACAGGGGGTGGAGAGACCCAGTACTTC.

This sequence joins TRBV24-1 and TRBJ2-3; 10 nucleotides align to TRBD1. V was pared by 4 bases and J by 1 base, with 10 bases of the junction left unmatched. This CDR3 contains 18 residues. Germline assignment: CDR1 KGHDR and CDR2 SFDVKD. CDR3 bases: TGTGCCACCAGTGACCAGGACAGGGGGTATTCGGGCACAGATACGCAGTATTTT. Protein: CATSDQDRGYSGTDTQYF.

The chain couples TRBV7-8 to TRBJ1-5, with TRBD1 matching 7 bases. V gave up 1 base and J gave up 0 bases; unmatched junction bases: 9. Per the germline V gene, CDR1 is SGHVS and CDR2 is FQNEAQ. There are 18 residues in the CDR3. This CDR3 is CASSLVRAGGDSNQPQHF. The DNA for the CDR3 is TGTGCCAGCAGCTTAGTGCGCGCAGGGGGAGATAGCAATCAGCCCCAGCATTTT. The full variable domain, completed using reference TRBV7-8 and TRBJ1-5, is GAGVSQSPRYKVAKRGQDVALRCDPISGHVSLFWYQQALGQGPEFLTYFQNEAQLDKSGLPSDRFFAERPEGSVSTLKIQRTQQEDSAVYLCASSLVRAGGDSNQPQHFGDGTRLSIL.

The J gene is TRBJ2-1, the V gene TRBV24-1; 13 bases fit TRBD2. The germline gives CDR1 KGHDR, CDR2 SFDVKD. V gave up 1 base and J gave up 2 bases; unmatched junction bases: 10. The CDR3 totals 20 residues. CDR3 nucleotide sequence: TGTGCCACCAGTGATTTTACAACGACTAGCGGGGGGTTAACCTACAATGAGCAGTTCTTC. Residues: CATSDFTTTSGGLTYNEQFF.

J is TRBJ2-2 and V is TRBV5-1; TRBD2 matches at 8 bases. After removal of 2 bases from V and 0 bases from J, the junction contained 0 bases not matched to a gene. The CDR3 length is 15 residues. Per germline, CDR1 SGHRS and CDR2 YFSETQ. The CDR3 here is CASSLAGANTGELFF. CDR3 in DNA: TGCGCCAGCAGCTTAGCGGGAGCGAACACCGGGGAGCTGTTTTTT.